This TCR beta chain was identified in a study of OX40 agonist ivuxolimab in advanced cancers. General study results and limits: Part of the nonresponder group also had normalized T-cell clonal expansion that was low.

Clones were read by immunoSEQ multiplex PCR, and TCRdb kept only the in-frame ones, dropping some. Counted here are tens of thousands of clones, approximately 85% occurring once; the ten biggest clones make up around 3.5%. Per the germline V gene, CDR1 is SGHRS and CDR2 is YFSETQ. The ends were cut back, 5 bases at V and 3 bases at J, with 9 bases in the middle. The CDR3 extends over 12 amino acids. Only one count was recorded for this clone. The antigen remains unidentified. This sample comprised CD4+ or CD8+ T cells sorted from blood, obtained in a trial of the OX40 agonist ivuxolimab. The J gene is TRBJ2-7, the V gene TRBV5-1, with D possibly being TRBD1 or TRBD2 (5 bases each). This clonotype was sampled from an adult with an advanced solid tumor such as melanoma, head and neck, liver or kidney cancer. The CDR3 nucleotides read TGCGCCAGCAGTAGTGGGGGCTACGAGCAGTACTTC. Translating gives CASSSGGYEQYF.